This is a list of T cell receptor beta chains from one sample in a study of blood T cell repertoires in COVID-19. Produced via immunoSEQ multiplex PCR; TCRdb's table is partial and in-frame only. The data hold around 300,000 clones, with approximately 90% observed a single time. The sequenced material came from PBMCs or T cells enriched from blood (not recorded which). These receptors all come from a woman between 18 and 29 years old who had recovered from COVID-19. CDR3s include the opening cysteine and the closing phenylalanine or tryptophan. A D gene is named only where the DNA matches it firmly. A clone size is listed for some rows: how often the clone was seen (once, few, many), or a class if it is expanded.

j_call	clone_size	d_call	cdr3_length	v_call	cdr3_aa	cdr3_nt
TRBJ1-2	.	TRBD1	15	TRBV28	CASSLARDRTYGYTF	TGTGCCAGCAGTTTGGCCCGGGACAGAACTTATGGCTACACCTTC
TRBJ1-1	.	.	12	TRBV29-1	CSVELGSTEAFF	TGCAGCGTTGAACTCGGGAGCACTGAAGCTTTCTTT
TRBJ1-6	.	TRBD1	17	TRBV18	CASSPTGTALIIQPLHF	TGTGCCAGCTCACCGACCGGGACAGCCCTAATAATTCAGCCCCTCCACTTT
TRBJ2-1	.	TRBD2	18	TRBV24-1	CATSGFEGTSVSHNEQFF	TGTGCCACCAGTGGGTTTGAAGGTACTAGCGTGTCACACAATGAGCAGTTCTTC
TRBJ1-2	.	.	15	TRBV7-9	CASSLEVETNYGYTF	TGTGCCAGCAGCTTAGAAGTAGAAACTAACTATGGCTACACCTTC
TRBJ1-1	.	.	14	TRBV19	CASSIQARETEAFF	TGTGCCAGTAGTATCCAAGCCCGGGAGACTGAAGCTTTCTTT
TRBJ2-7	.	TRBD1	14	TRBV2	CASNREQGAYEQYF	TGTGCCAGCAATCGCGAACAGGGGGCGTACGAGCAGTACTTC
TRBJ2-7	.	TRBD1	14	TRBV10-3	CAISGQGVSYEQYF	TGTGCCATCAGTGGTCAGGGGGTTTCCTACGAGCAGTACTTC
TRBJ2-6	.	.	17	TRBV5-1	CASSPGLFRPGANVLTF	TGCGCCAGCAGCCCCGGACTGTTTAGGCCTGGGGCCAACGTCCTGACTTTC
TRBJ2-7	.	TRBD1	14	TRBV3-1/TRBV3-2	CASSSGQGDYEQYF	TGTGCCAGCAGCTCCGGACAGGGCGACTACGAGCAGTACTTC
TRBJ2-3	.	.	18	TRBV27	CASSFKGGWAGRTDTQYF	TGTGCCAGCAGTTTTAAAGGCGGGTGGGCGGGACGCACAGATACGCAGTATTTT
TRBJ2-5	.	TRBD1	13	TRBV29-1	CSVFRTGRETQYF	TGCAGCGTTTTTAGGACAGGGAGGGAGACCCAGTACTTC
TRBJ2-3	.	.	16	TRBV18	CASSPPRTGGADTQYF	TGTGCCAGCTCACCACCAAGGACAGGAGGGGCAGATACGCAGTATTTT
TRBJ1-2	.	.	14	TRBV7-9	CASSTGRGGYGYTF	TGTGCCAGCAGCACCGGCAGGGGCGGGTATGGCTACACCTTC
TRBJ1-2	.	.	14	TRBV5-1	CASSSQTGSYGYTF	TGCGCCAGCAGCTCCCAAACAGGTTCTTATGGCTACACCTTC
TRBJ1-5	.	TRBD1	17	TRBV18	CASSPLGTGLGNQPQHF	TGTGCCAGCTCACCATTGGGGACAGGTTTAGGGAATCAGCCCCAGCATTTT
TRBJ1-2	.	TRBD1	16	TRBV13	CASSRRLRQGADGYTF	TGTGCCAGCAGCCGCCGCCTTAGACAGGGGGCGGATGGCTACACCTTC
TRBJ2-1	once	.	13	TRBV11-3	CASSSRQYNEQFF	TGTGCCAGCAGCTCCCGACAGTACAATGAGCAGTTCTTC
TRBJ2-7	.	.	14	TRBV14	CASSLGGLAYEQYF	TGTGCCAGCAGCCTCGGGGGGCTGGCCTACGAGCAGTACTTC